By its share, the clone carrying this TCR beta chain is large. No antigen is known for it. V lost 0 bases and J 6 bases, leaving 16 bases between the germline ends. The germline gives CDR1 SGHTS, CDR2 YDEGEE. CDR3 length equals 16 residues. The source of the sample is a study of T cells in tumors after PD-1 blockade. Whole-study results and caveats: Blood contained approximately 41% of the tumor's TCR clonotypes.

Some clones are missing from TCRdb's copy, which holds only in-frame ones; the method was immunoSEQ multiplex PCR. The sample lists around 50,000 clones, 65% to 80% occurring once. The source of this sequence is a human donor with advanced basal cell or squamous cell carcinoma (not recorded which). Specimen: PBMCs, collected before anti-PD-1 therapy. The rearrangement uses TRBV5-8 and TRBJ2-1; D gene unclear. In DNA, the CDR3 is TGTGCCAGCAGCTTGGTTTCAGAATATACGGCCAATGAGCAGTTCTTC. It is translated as CASSLVSEYTANEQFF.